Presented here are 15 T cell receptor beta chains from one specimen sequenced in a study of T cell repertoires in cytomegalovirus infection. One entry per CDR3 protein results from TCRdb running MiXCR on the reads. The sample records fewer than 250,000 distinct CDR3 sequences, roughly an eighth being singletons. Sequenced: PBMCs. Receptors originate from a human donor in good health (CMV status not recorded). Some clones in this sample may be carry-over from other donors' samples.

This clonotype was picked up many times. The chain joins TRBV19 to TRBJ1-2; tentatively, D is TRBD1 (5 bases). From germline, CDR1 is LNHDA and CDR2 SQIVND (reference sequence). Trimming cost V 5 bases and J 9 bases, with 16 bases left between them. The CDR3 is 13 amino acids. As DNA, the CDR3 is TGTGCCAGTAGTTTCTCCCGGGACCAAAGCTACACCTTC. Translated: CASSFSRDQSYTF.

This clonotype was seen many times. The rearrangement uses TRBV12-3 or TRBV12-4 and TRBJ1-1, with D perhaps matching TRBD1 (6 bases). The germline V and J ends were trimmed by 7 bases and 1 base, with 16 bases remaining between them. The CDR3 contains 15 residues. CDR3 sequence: CASISRGGWNTEAFF. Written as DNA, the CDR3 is TGTGCCAGCATCTCCCGAGGGGGGTGGAACACTGAAGCTTTCTTT.

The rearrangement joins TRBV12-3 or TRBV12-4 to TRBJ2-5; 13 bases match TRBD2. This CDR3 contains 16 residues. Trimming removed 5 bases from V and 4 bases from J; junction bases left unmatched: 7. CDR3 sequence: CASSRTSGRAGETQYF. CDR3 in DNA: TGTGCCAGCAGTCGTACTAGCGGGAGGGCCGGAGAGACCCAGTACTTC.

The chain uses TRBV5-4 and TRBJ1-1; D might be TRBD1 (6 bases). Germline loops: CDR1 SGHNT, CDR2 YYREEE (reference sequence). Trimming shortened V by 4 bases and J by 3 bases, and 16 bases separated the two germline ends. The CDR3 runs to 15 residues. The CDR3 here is CASSEPSGAYTEAFF. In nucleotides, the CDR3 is TGTGCCAGCAGCGAACCCTCGGGGGCGTACACTGAAGCTTTCTTT.

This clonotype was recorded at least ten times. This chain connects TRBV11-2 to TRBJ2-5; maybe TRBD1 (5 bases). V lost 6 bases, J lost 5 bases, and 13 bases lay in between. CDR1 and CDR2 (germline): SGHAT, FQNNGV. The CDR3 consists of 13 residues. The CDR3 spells CASRWGAEETQYF. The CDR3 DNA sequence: TGTGCCAGCAGATGGGGCGCCGAGGAGACCCAGTACTTC.

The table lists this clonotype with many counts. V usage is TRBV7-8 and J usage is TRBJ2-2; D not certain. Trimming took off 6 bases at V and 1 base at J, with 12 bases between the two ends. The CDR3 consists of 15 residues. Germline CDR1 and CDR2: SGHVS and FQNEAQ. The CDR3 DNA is TGTGCCAGCAGTAAACCGGGTCTGAACACCGGGGAGCTGTTTTTT. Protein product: CASSKPGLNTGELFF. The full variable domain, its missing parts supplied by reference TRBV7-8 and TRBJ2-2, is GAGVSQSPRYKVAKRGQDVALRCDPISGHVSLFWYQQALGQGPEFLTYFQNEAQLDKSGLPSDRFFAERPEGSVSTLKIQRTQQEDSAVYLCASSKPGLNTGELFFGEGSRLTVL.

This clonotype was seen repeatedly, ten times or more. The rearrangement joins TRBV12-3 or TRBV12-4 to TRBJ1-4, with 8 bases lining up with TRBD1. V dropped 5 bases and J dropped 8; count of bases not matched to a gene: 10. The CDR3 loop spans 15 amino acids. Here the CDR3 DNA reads TGTGCCAGCAGTCGACTTGGGACAGGAAAAGAAAAACTGTTTTTT. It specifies CASSRLGTGKEKLFF.

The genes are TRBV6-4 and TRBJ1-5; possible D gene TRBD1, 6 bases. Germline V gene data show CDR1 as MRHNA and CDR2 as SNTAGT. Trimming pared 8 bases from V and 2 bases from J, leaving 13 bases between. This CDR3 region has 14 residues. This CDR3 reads CASPQGSRNQPQHF. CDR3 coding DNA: TGTGCCAGCCCGCAGGGGTCCCGCAATCAGCCCCAGCATTTT.

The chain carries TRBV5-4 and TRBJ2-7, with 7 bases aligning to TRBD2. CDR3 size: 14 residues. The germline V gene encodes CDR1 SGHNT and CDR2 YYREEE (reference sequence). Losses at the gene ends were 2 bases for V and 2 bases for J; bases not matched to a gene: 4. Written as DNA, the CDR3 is TGTGCCAGCAGCTTTAGCGGGTCCGCCTACGAGCAGTACTTC. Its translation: CASSFSGSAYEQYF.

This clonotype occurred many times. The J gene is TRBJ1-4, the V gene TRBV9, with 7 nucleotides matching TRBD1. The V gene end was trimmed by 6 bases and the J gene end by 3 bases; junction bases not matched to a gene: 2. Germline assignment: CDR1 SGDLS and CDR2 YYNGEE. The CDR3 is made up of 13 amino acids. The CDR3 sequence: CASKGTANEKLFF. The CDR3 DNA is TGTGCCAGCAAAGGGACAGCTAATGAAAAACTGTTTTTT.

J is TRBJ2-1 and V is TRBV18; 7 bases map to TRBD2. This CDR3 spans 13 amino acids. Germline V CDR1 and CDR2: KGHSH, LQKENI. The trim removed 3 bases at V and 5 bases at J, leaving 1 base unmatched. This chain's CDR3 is CASSPGGDNEQFF. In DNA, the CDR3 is TGTGCCAGCTCACCGGGAGGGGACAATGAGCAGTTCTTC.

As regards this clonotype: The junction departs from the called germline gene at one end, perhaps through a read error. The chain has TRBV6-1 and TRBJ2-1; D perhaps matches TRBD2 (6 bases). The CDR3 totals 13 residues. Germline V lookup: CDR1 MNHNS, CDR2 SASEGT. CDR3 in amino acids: CVSSYAGRNEQFF. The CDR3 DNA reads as TGTGTCAGCAGTTACGCGGGGCGGAATGAGCAGTTCTTC.

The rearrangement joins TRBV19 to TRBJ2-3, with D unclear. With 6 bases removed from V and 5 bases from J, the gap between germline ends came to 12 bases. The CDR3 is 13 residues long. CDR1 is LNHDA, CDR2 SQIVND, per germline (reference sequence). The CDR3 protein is CASRNRGLDTQYF. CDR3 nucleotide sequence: TGTGCCAGTAGGAACCGCGGATTAGATACGCAGTATTTT.

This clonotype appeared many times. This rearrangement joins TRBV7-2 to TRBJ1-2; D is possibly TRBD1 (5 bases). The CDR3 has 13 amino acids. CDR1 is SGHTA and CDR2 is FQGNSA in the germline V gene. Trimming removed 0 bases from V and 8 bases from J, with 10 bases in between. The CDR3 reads CASSLAGGGGYTF. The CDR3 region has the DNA TGTGCCAGCAGCTTAGCGGGGGGAGGAGGCTACACCTTC.

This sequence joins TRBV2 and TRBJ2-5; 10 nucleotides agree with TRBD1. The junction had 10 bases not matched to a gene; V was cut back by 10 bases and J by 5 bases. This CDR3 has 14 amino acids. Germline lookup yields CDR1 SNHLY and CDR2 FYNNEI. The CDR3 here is CATLWDRGRETQYF. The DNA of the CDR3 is TGTGCCACCCTTTGGGACAGGGGTAGGGAGACCCAGTACTTC.